This is a list of T cell receptor beta chains from one sample in a study of T cell changes during pregnancy in multiple sclerosis. Using immunoSEQ multiplex PCR, the repertoire was profiled, and TCRdb retains in-frame clones only, with some absent. The repertoire includes 70,000 to 100,000 clones, 85% to 95% of them detected once, and roughly 1% sits in the top ten. The sequences come from peripheral blood, collected in the first trimester of pregnancy. All receptors come from a female donor with multiple sclerosis, enrolled in a pregnancy study. The CDR3 runs from the conserved cysteine through the conserved F or W. D genes are given only for firm matches. Size tells how often a clone was seen (once, few, many) or the class of an expanded clone, and some rows leave it out.

d_call j_call cdr3_length v_call clone_size cdr3_nt cdr3_aa
TRBD2 TRBJ2-5 17 TRBV27 once TGTGCCAGCAGTCCCTGGGGACTAGCGGGGGGGTTAGAGACCCAGTACTTC CASSPWGLAGGLETQYF
- TRBJ2-1 14 TRBV9 once TGTGCCAGCAGCCCTACAGGGTCCTACAATGAGCAGTTCTTC CASSPTGSYNEQFF
- TRBJ1-1 15 TRBV7-3 - TGTGCCAGCAGCTTAAAGCCTGGGGGGAGCACTGAAGCTTTCTTT CASSLKPGGSTEAFF
- TRBJ2-1 15 TRBV11-2 - TGTGCCAGCAGCTTAATGGCTAGCGCCTACAATGAGCAGTTCTTC CASSLMASAYNEQFF
TRBD2 TRBJ2-3 13 TRBV9 - TGTGCCAGCAGTGCGGGGGGTACAGATACGCAGTATTTT CASSAGGTDTQYF
- TRBJ1-6 17 TRBV9 - TGTGCCAGCAGCGTAGAGGGCAGGACAACCTATAATTCACCCCTCCACTTT CASSVEGRTTYNSPLHF
TRBD2 TRBJ2-3 16 TRBV11-1 - TGTGCCAGCAGTCGGACTAGCGGAGCTAGCACAGATACGCAGTATTTT CASSRTSGASTDTQYF
TRBD2 TRBJ2-1 15 TRBV7-8 - TGTGCCAGCAGCTTACTCAGGACTAGCGCAGGTGAGCAGTTCTTC CASSLLRTSAGEQFF
TRBD1 TRBJ1-2 13 TRBV7-2 - TGTGCCAGCAGTTCTACAGGGGGCCGTGGCTACACCTTC CASSSTGGRGYTF
TRBD2 TRBJ2-4 14 TRBV10-3 - TGTGCCACCGTACCGGGAGGGCGGTCCCGGGTTCAGTACTTC CATVPGGRSRVQYF
TRBD1 TRBJ1-1 14 TRBV10-3 few TGTGCCATCAGCCTGGGACAGGAGGGGACTGAAGCTTTCTTT CAISLGQEGTEAFF
TRBD2 TRBJ2-5 17 TRBV7-6 - TGTGCCAGCAGCTCAAGGTCAGCGGGGGGAACCCAAGAGACCCAGTACTTC CASSSRSAGGTQETQYF
- TRBJ2-2 17 TRBV4-1 once TGCGCCAGCAGCCGCGCAGGGTCCCAATTGGGCGCCGGGGAGCTGTTTTTT CASSRAGSQLGAGELFF
TRBD1 TRBJ1-2 13 TRBV2 - TGTGCCAGCAGCGGGACAGGGAGTCATGGCTACACCTTC CASSGTGSHGYTF
TRBD2 TRBJ2-7 20 TRBV28 - TGTGCCAGCAGTTTCCCGCCTCTCCTAGCGGGAGGAGCAGGGACCTACGAGCAGTACTTC CASSFPPLLAGGAGTYEQYF
- TRBJ1-2 15 TRBV12-5 - TGTGCTAGTGGTTTGGCTAGAGGGGGGGACTATGGCTACACCTTC CASGLARGGDYGYTF
- TRBJ2-3 16 TRBV11-2 - TGTGCCAGCAGCTTAGGTGTCCACAGCAGCACAGATACGCAGTATTTT CASSLGVHSSTDTQYF
TRBD1 TRBJ2-3 16 TRBV28 - TGTGCCAGCAGGCCCTACCGGGACAGGGGAGGAGGTACGCAGTATTTT CASRPYRDRGGGTQYF
TRBD1 TRBJ1-5 14 TRBV7-2 few TGTGCCAGCAGCTTAGTGACAGGGGGTCAGCCCCAGCATTTT CASSLVTGGQPQHF
TRBD2 TRBJ2-7 14 TRBV29-1 - TGCAGCGTCCGAAGCGGGGCTTTAAACTACGAGCAGTACTTC CSVRSGALNYEQYF
- TRBJ2-4 13 TRBV6-5 - TGTGCCAGCACCCAAGGGGCCCGTAGTATTCAGTACTTC CASTQGARSIQYF
- TRBJ2-5 14 TRBV7-8 - TGTGCCAGCAGCTTAGTAAACACGGGAGAGACCCAGTACTTC CASSLVNTGETQYF
TRBD2 TRBJ2-1 16 TRBV6-6 - TGTGCCAGCAGTTACGTAGCGGGAGTCACCTACAATGAGCAGTTCTTC CASSYVAGVTYNEQFF
TRBD2 TRBJ2-7 14 TRBV30 once TGTGCCTGGTCCCCTAGCGGGAGGGTTCGGGTGCAGTACTTC CAWSPSGRVRVQYF
- TRBJ2-1 15 TRBV7-2 - TGTGCCAGCAGCTTAGATCGGCATCCGGGGAATGAGCAGTTCTTC CASSLDRHPGNEQFF
TRBD2 TRBJ2-1 15 TRBV4-3 - TGCGCCAGCAGCCAAGGGACTAGCGGCCTTAATGAGCAGTTCTTC CASSQGTSGLNEQFF
TRBD2 TRBJ2-1 16 TRBV15 - TGTGCCACCAGCAGAGAACCTAGCGGGAGGTACAATGAGCAGTTCTTC CATSREPSGRYNEQFF
- TRBJ1-1 14 TRBV4-1 few TGCGCCAGCAGCCGCGGCTTCAGAAACACTGAAGCTTTCTTT CASSRGFRNTEAFF
TRBD1 TRBJ1-1 14 TRBV6-5 - TGTGCCAGCAGTTACCCGGGGACAGGGCGAGAAGCTTTCTTT CASSYPGTGREAFF
TRBD1 TRBJ2-7 15 TRBV5-4 - TGTGCCAGCAGCTTGCCGGGACAGGGGGCTGACGAGCAGTACTTC CASSLPGQGADEQYF
TRBD2 TRBJ2-7 15 TRBV5-1 - TGCGCCAGCAGCAGGGGGACTAGCGGGGGGCCCGAGCAGTACTTC CASSRGTSGGPEQYF
TRBD1 TRBJ2-1 15 TRBV5-1 - TGCGCCAGCAGCTCCGGACAGGGGGGGTACAATGAGCAGTTCTTC CASSSGQGGYNEQFF
- TRBJ2-1 11 TRBV20-1 - TGCAGTGCTCGGGTCCTTTATGAGCAGTTCTTC CSARVLYEQFF
- TRBJ1-5 13 TRBV12-1 - TGTGCCAGCAGCCGTCCAGGAAATCAGCCCCAGCATTTT CASSRPGNQPQHF
TRBD2 TRBJ2-7 16 TRBV7-8 - TGTGCCAGCAGCTTGGGACTAGCGGGGCTCTCCTACGAGCAGTACTTC CASSLGLAGLSYEQYF
TRBD1 TRBJ1-2 13 TRBV19 - TGTGCCAGTAGTAGGGGACAGGGTAACGGCTACACCTTC CASSRGQGNGYTF
TRBD1 TRBJ1-1 14 TRBV19 - TGTGCCAGTGCAAAAGGGGGCAAGAACACTGAAGCTTTCTTT CASAKGGKNTEAFF
TRBD1 TRBJ2-3 15 TRBV27 once TGTGCCAGCAGTTGGGGGACAGCAAGCACAGATACGCAGTATTTT CASSWGTASTDTQYF
TRBD1 TRBJ1-6 15 TRBV4-2 - TGTGCCAGCAGCACAGGACAGGGCCTGGATTCACCCCTCCACTTT CASSTGQGLDSPLHF
- TRBJ1-5 17 TRBV21-1 - TGTGCCAGCAGCAAAGTTGACAGGAGATATAGCAATCAGCCCCAGCATTTT CASSKVDRRYSNQPQHF
- TRBJ2-5 17 TRBV27 - TGTGCCAGCAGTCCCTCCGGGTTGGGGGCCTGGGGAGAGACCCAGTACTTC CASSPSGLGAWGETQYF
- TRBJ1-1 13 TRBV6-6 - TGTGCCAGCAGCTCAGCGGGCCTCACTGAAGCTTTCTTT CASSSAGLTEAFF
TRBD1 TRBJ1-4 15 TRBV28 - TGTGCCAGCAGTTCACGGACAGGACGGTTACAATCGCTGTTTTTT CASSSRTGRLQSLFF
- TRBJ2-7 15 TRBV7-2 - TGTGCCAGCAGCTTAGATACGGGGGTCGGCTACGAGCAGTACTTC CASSLDTGVGYEQYF
- TRBJ1-1 15 TRBV2 few TGTGCCAGCAGTGAATCCTCCTTTAGGGAGGGAAAAGCTTTCTTT CASSESSFREGKAFF
- TRBJ1-2 13 TRBV5-5 - TGTGCCAGCAGCTCAACTCCCAACTATGGCTACACCTTC CASSSTPNYGYTF
TRBD1 TRBJ1-5 14 TRBV19 - TGTGCCAGCCACCTACAGGGGGCTGGTCAGCCCCAGCATTTT CASHLQGAGQPQHF
TRBD1 TRBJ1-1 14 TRBV7-2 - TGTGCCAGCAGCCGGGACAGGGGAAACACTGAAGCTTTCTTT CASSRDRGNTEAFF
- TRBJ1-2 13 TRBV6-6 - TGTGCCAGCAGTTTAGGGGCAGGCTATGGCTACACCTTC CASSLGAGYGYTF
- TRBJ2-7 14 TRBV2 few TGTGCCAGCAGTGTGGGCCTCAGGGCCTACGAGCAGTACTTC CASSVGLRAYEQYF